The 5 T cell receptor beta chains listed next were all sequenced from one sample in a study of a mutant IDH1 vaccine in newly diagnosed glioma (dated by TCRdb to the early 2020s). The time point label, read with the paper, signifies: week 47, end of study. Each vaccine dose, consisting of 300 ug of a 20-mer mutant IDH1 peptide in Montanide, was administered subcutaneously with topical imiquimod. These TCRs are of unknown antigen specificity. The library was obtained by the immunoSEQ multiplex PCR assay. TCRdb holds this immuneACCESS table with in-frame rearrangements only. Some clones are missing; in checked studies, unresolved V genes explain under half, and the rest has no known cause. This sample lists some 49,000 clones; less than 85% were detected once. Together, the top ten hold 4.9% of the sample. Source: PBMCs, taken from a glioma patient whose treatment included an IDH1 peptide vaccine. These receptors all stem from a woman between 40 and 50 years old with glioma. Some clones in this sample may be carry-over from other donors' samples.

The chain employs TRBV5-1 and TRBJ2-2; D perhaps matches TRBD2 (6 bases). Germline V gives CDR1 SGHRS, CDR2 YFSETQ. V lost 7 bases to trimming and J lost 1 base, with 11 bases between them. This CDR3 spans 14 amino acids. CDR3 protein: CASREPGNTGELFF. The DNA for the CDR3 is TGCGCCAGCCGGGAGCCGGGGAACACCGGGGAGCTGTTTTTT.

The chain carries TRBV9 and TRBJ1-6; 11 bases fit TRBD1. This CDR3 spans 17 amino acids. Germline CDR1 SGDLS, CDR2 YYNGEE. V was clipped by 3 bases and J by 9 bases; unmatched bases: 11. The CDR3 nucleotides read TGTGCCAGCAGCGCAGATCAGGGAGGGACAGGGGGTTCACCCCTCCACTTT. This codes for CASSADQGGTGGSPLHF.

Only a few counts were recorded for this clone. The chain is built from TRBV6-5 and TRBJ1-2; maybe TRBD1 (6 bases). Germline-derived CDR1 and CDR2 are MNHEY and SVGAGI. V shed 6 bases and J shed 4 bases, with 18 bases lying between them. CDR3 length: 15 amino acids. The CDR3 coding sequence is TGTGCCAGCAGCTCCACTGGACAGAGCCTCTATGGCTACACCTTC. Translation: CASSSTGQSLYGYTF.

This sequence joins TRBV6-5 and TRBJ1-1; D not certain. The CDR3 totals 14 residues. V was cut by 2 bases and J by 3 bases, with 10 bases left in between. Germline CDR1 reads MNHEY; CDR2 reads SVGAGI. This CDR3 reads CASSYGEDYTEAFF. In DNA, the CDR3 is TGTGCCAGCAGTTACGGTGAGGACTACACTGAAGCTTTCTTT.

This clone was found a few times. The chain has TRBV6-4 and TRBJ1-2; maybe TRBD1 (5 bases). CDR1 and CDR2 from the germline V gene are MRHNA and SNTAGT. The V and J ends lost 0 bases and 6 bases respectively, with 14 bases between them. There are 15 residues in the CDR3. CDR3 protein: CASSDSESAGNGYTF. The DNA for the CDR3 is TGTGCCAGCAGTGACTCGGAATCGGCAGGGAATGGCTACACCTTC.